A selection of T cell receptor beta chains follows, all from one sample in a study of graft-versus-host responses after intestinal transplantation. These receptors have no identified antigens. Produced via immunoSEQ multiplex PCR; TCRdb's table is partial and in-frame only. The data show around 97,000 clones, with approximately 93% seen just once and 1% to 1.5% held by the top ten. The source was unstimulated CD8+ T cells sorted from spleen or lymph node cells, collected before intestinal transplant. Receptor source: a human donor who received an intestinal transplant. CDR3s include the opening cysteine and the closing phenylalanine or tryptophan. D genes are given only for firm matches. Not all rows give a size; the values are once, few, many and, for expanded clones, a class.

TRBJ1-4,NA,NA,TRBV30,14,CAWTSSRGIEKLFF,TGTGCCTGGACATCCTCCAGGGGTATTGAAAAACTGTTTTTT
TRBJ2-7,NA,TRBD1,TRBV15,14,CATSREETGDEQYF,TGTGCCACCAGCAGAGAAGAGACAGGGGACGAGCAGTACTTC
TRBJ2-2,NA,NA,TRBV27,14,CASSLPDRTGELFF,TGTGCCAGCAGTCTCCCGGACCGAACCGGGGAGCTGTTTTTT
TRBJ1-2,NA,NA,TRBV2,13,CARDGYSNYGYTF,TGTGCCAGAGACGGATACTCTAACTATGGCTACACCTTC
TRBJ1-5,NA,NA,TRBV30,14,CAWSVAELNQPQHF,TGTGCCTGGAGTGTCGCGGAGCTCAATCAGCCCCAGCATTTT
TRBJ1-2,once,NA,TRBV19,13,CASSIVEGEGYTF,TGTGCCAGTAGTATAGTGGAGGGGGAAGGCTACACCTTC
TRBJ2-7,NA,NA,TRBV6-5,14,CASSYGLSSYEQYF,TGTGCCAGCAGTTACGGCTTGTCCTCCTACGAGCAGTACTTC
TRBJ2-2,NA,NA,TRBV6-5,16,CASSYSILGPTGELFF,TGTGCCAGCAGTTACTCGATACTAGGGCCCACCGGGGAGCTGTTTTTT
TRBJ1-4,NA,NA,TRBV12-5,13,CASGSTGSEKLFF,TGTGCTAGTGGATCCACGGGGAGTGAAAAACTGTTTTTT
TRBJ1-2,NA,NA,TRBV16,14,CASSLPGGADGYTF,TGTGCCAGCAGCCTTCCGGGGGGCGCGGATGGCTACACCTTC
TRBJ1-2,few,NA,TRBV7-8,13,CASSFGSSYGYTF,TGTGCCAGCAGCTTCGGGAGTAGCTATGGCTACACCTTC
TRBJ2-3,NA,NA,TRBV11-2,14,CASSLEVGPDTQYF,TGTGCCAGCAGCTTAGAGGTGGGCCCAGATACGCAGTATTTT
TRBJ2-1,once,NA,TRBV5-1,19,CASSLGGGVRYFPGNEQFF,TGCGCCAGCAGCTTGGGAGGCGGCGTGAGATACTTCCCTGGCAATGAGCAGTTCTTC
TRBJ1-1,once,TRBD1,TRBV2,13,CASLDRGHLEAFF,TGTGCCAGCCTTGACAGGGGGCACCTTGAAGCTTTCTTT
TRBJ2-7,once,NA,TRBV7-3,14,CASSPSQGAYEQYF,TGTGCCAGCAGCCCATCGCAGGGTGCCTACGAGCAGTACTTC
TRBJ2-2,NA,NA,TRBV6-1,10,CASSSGELFF,TGTGCCAGCAGTAGCGGGGAGCTGTTTTTT
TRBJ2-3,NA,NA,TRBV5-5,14,CASSLVPGTDTQYF,TGTGCCAGCAGCTTGGTTCCAGGCACAGATACGCAGTATTTT
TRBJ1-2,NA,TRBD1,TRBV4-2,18,CASSQDGSGQGAGYGYTF,TGTGCCAGCAGCCAAGATGGATCGGGACAGGGGGCGGGCTATGGCTACACCTTC
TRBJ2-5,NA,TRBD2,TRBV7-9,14,CASRDSGGMGTQYF,TGTGCCAGCAGGGATAGCGGGGGCATGGGGACCCAGTACTTC
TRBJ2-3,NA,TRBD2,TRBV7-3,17,CASSSLSGGRGSDTQYF,TGTGCCAGCAGCTCTCTTAGCGGGGGCAGGGGGTCAGATACGCAGTATTTT
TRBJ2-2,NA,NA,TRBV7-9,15,CASSLPASNTGELFF,TGTGCCAGCAGCTTACCGGCCTCGAACACCGGGGAGCTGTTTTTT
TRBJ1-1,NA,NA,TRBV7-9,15,CASSSYRDPNTEAFF,TGTGCCAGCAGCTCCTACAGGGACCCCAACACTGAAGCTTTCTTT
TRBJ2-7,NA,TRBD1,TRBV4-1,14,CASSLQTGAYEQYF,TGCGCCAGCAGCCTTCAGACAGGGGCCTACGAGCAGTACTTC
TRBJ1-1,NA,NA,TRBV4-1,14,CASSQSGTVTEAFF,TGCGCCAGCAGCCAATCCGGGACTGTCACTGAAGCTTTCTTT
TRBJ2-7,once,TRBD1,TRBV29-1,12,CSVSTGAYEQYF,TGCAGCGTTTCGACAGGGGCCTACGAGCAGTACTTC
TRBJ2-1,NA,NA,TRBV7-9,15,CASSLDGSSYNEQFF,TGTGCCAGCAGCTTAGACGGTAGCTCCTACAATGAGCAGTTCTTC
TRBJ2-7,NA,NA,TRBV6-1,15,CATDSLPGAAYEQYF,TGTGCCACTGACTCGCTGCCGGGGGCGGCCTACGAGCAGTACTTC
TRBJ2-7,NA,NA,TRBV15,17,CATSSETARDPPYEQYF,TGTGCCACCAGCAGTGAAACTGCCAGGGATCCTCCCTACGAGCAGTACTTC
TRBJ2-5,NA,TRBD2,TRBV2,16,CASNGGGGWLRETQYF,TGTGCCAGCAACGGGGGGGGAGGGTGGCTTCGAGAGACCCAGTACTTC
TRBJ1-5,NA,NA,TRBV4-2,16,CASSQVRGAPSQPQHF,TGTGCCAGCAGCCAAGTGCGGGGGGCCCCAAGCCAGCCCCAGCATTTT
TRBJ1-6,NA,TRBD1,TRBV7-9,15,CASSLSRGNNSPLHF,TGTGCCAGCAGCTTAAGCAGGGGGAATAATTCACCCCTCCACTTT
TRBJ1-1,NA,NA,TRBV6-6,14,CASSGDRLNTEAFF,TGTGCCAGCAGTGGAGACAGACTGAACACTGAAGCTTTCTTT
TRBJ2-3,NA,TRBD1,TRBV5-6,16,CASSEADRGLKNTQYF,TGTGCCAGCAGCGAAGCGGACAGGGGGCTAAAGAATACGCAGTATTTT
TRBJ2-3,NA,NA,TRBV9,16,CASSVARRGGTDTQYF,TGTGCCAGCAGCGTAGCTCGACGTGGCGGCACAGATACGCAGTATTTT
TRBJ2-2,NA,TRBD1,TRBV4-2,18,CASSQGTGHPPNTGELFF,TGTGCCAGCAGCCAAGGGACAGGTCATCCCCCGAACACCGGGGAGCTGTTTTTT
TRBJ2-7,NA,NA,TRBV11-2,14,CASSSPPENYEQYF,TGTGCCAGCAGCTCCCCCCCGGAGAACTACGAGCAGTACTTC
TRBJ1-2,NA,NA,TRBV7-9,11,CASSDIYGYTF,TGTGCCAGCAGCGATATTTATGGCTACACCTTC